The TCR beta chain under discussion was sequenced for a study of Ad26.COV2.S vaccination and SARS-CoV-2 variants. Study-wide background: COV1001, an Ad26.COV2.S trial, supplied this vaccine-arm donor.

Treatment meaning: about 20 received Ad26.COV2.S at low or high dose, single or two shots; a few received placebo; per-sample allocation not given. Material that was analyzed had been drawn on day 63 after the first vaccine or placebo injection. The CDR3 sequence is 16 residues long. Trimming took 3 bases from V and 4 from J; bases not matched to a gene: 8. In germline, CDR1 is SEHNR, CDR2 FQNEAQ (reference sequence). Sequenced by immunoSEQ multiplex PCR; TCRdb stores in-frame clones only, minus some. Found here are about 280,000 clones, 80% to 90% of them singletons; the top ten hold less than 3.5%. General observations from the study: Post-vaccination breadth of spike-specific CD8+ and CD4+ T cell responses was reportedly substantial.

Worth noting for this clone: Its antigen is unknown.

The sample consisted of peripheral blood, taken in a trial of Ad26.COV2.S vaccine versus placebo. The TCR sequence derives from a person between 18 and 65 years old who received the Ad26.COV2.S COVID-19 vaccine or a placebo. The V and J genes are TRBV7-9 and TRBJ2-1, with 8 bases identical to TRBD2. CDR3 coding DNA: TGTGCCAGCAGCTTCCCTGGACTAGCAGTTTACAATGAGCAGTTCTTC. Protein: CASSFPGLAVYNEQFF.